These T cell receptor beta chains were read from a single sample in a study of shared clonotypes between healthy human individuals. Libraries were prepared by immunoSEQ multiplex PCR; TCRdb keeps only in-frame clonotypes and omits some of them. The sample has 2 million to 3 million clones; roughly 92% are singletons. Sequencing used naive CD4+ T cells sorted from blood. All receptors derive from a man between 18 and 29 years old in good health. Each CDR3 is given with its conserved first and last residue. D genes are given only for firm matches. Clone size, where shown, is once, few, many, or a class for clones that have expanded.

>NA|NA|12|TRBV30|TRBJ1-3
TGTGCCTGGAGGGACTCTGGAAACACCATATATTTT
CAWRDSGNTIYF
>TRBD2|NA|17|TRBV7-3|TRBJ2-3
TGTGCCAGCAGCCCTTTTCATCTAGCGGGGGGGCCCGATACGCAGTATTTT
CASSPFHLAGGPDTQYF
>TRBD2|NA|16|TRBV7-7|TRBJ2-5
TGTGCTAGCAGCTTAGTAGGGCTAGCGGGGGCAGAGACCCAGTACTTC
CASSLVGLAGAETQYF
>NA|NA|14|TRBV7-9|TRBJ1-2
TGTGCCAGCAGCCCGGAGGTTCGAATCTATGGCTACACCTTC
CASSPEVRIYGYTF
>NA|NA|13|TRBV10-3|TRBJ2-1
TGTGCCACGGTAGACGGGATTTACAATGAGCAGTTCTTC
CATVDGIYNEQFF
>NA|NA|16|TRBV28|TRBJ1-5
TGTGCCAGCAGTACCTCAGGACGGACTAGCAATCAGCCCCAGCATTTT
CASSTSGRTSNQPQHF
>NA|once|14|TRBV10-3|TRBJ1-4
TGTGCCATCAGTGAGGGAGGGACTTATGAAAAACTGTTTTTT
CAISEGGTYEKLFF
>NA|NA|16|TRBV18|TRBJ1-3
TGTGCCAGCTCACCCGGGGGACCCCACTCTGGAAACACCATATATTTT
CASSPGGPHSGNTIYF
>NA|NA|13|TRBV2|TRBJ1-2
TGTGCCAAAGTGAGCAGAGAGGAGCTTGGCTACACCTTC
CAKVSREELGYTF
>TRBD2|NA|17|TRBV4-3|TRBJ2-2
TGCGCCAGCAGCCAACCCCAAGCGGGAGTGGGCGGCGGGGAGCTGTTTTTT
CASSQPQAGVGGGELFF
>NA|NA|18|TRBV21-1|TRBJ2-2
TGTGCCAGCAACGATAAACGAGGGGAGGGTTTGGACACCGGGGAGCTGTTTTTT
CASNDKRGEGLDTGELFF
>TRBD2|NA|12|TRBV18|TRBJ2-1
TGTGCCAGCTCACCGCTAGCGGATGAGCAGTTCTTC
CASSPLADEQFF
>NA|NA|15|TRBV28|TRBJ1-4
TGTGCCAGCAGGGGGACGCGCCAGATAAATGAAAAACTGTTTTTT
CASRGTRQINEKLFF
>NA|NA|17|TRBV7-9|TRBJ1-3
TGTGCCAGCATCCCGGGGGGGCGACAACTCTCTGGAAACACCATATATTTT
CASIPGGRQLSGNTIYF
>NA|NA|12|TRBV5-1|TRBJ2-5
TGCGCCAGCAGCGCGGACAGAGAGACCCAGTACTTC
CASSADRETQYF
>NA|NA|14|TRBV30|TRBJ1-1
TGTGCCTGGAGTGGCTACCTCTTAGGCACTGAAGCTTTCTTT
CAWSGYLLGTEAFF
>NA|NA|13|TRBV7-9|TRBJ1-5
TGTGCCAGCAGCTCGAACCCTGGACAGCCCCAGCATTTT
CASSSNPGQPQHF
>TRBD1|NA|12|TRBV5-6|TRBJ1-1
TGTGCCAGCAGCTTGCAGGGGGCGCGGGCTTTCTTT
CASSLQGARAFF
>NA|NA|15|TRBV18|TRBJ1-5
TGTGCCAGCTCACCTACGGGCGGGGGCGCTCAGCCCCAGCATTTT
CASSPTGGGAQPQHF
>NA|NA|13|TRBV30|TRBJ1-5
TGTGCCTCCCAGTCGGGGACAAATCAGCCCCAGCATTTT
CASQSGTNQPQHF
>NA|NA|15|TRBV28|TRBJ1-5
TGTGCCAGCACCCCACTGGCTATTAGCAATCAGCCCCAGCATTTT
CASTPLAISNQPQHF
>NA|NA|13|TRBV5-1|TRBJ1-4
TGCGCCAGCAGCCCTATGGTGTCTGAAAAACTGTTTTTT
CASSPMVSEKLFF
>TRBD1|NA|15|TRBV10-1|TRBJ2-2
TGCGCCAGCAGTGACGGACAGGCGAACACCGGGGAGCTGTTTTTT
CASSDGQANTGELFF
>NA|NA|16|TRBV7-9|TRBJ2-7
TGTGCCAGCAGCTCCAGGGTAAATGAGCGTTGGCACGAGCAGTACTTC
CASSSRVNERWHEQYF
>NA|NA|17|TRBV5-1|TRBJ2-2
TGCGCCAGCTCGCAGGCCCCGTTGGGGCCGAACACCGGGGAGCTGTTTTTT
CASSQAPLGPNTGELFF
>NA|NA|14|TRBV6-6|TRBJ2-7
TGTGCCAGCAGTCAATTGACAGCCACCTACGAGCAGTACTTC
CASSQLTATYEQYF
>NA|NA|14|TRBV10-3|TRBJ2-2
TGTGCCATCCATTCGGGGGACCGCACCGGGGAGCTGTTTTTT
CAIHSGDRTGELFF
>NA|NA|14|TRBV5-6|TRBJ2-4
TGTGCCAGCAGCCGACTAGAGGCCAAAAACATTCAGTACTTC
CASSRLEAKNIQYF
>NA|NA|14|TRBV5-6|TRBJ2-1
TGTGCCAGCAGCGCCGAGGCAGGGTACGGGGAGCAGTTCTTC
CASSAEAGYGEQFF
>NA|NA|15|TRBV19|TRBJ1-6
TGTGCCAGTAGTCCCCTGGGGTCCGCGGGATCACCCCTCCACTTT
CASSPLGSAGSPLHF
>NA|NA|14|TRBV13|TRBJ2-3
TGTGCCAGCAGCCCTACCTCTAGCACAGATACGCAGTATTTT
CASSPTSSTDTQYF